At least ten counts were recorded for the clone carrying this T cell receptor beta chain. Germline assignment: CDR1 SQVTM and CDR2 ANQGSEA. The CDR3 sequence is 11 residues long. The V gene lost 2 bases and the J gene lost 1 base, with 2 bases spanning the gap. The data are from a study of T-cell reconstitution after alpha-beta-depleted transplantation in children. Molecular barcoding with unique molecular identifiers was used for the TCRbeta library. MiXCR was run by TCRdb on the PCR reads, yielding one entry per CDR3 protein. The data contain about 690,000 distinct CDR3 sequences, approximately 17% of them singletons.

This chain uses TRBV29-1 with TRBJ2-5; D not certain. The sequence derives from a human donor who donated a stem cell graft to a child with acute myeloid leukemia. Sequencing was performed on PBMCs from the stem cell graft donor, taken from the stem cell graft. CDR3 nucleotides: TGCAGCGTTGAACCCCAAGAGACCCAGTACTTC. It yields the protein CSVEPQETQYF.